A single sample is the source of the 10 T cell receptor beta chains below, sequenced in a study of cytomegalovirus exposure and HLA in healthy donors. Vbeta (60) and Jbeta (13) primers were used in the PCR. TCRdb's copy holds only in-frame clones and misses some; the assay was immunoSEQ multiplex PCR. The sample table includes 95,000 to 150,000 clones. The material sequenced was PBMCs. The receptors stem from a middle-aged man in good health and CMV-seronegative.

V usage is TRBV2 and J usage is TRBJ2-4; TRBD1 agrees at 7 bases. V was clipped by 6 bases and J by 7 bases; unmatched bases: 12. Looked up from germline, CDR1 is SNHLY and CDR2 is FYNNEI. CDR3 size: 15 residues. The CDR3 DNA reads as TGTGCCAGCAGCGAACAACAGGGGTGGAGGAACATTCAGTACTTC. Residues: CASSEQQGWRNIQYF.

CDR3 loop: CASSEESGGLVGNEQFF. CDR3 nucleotide sequence: TGCGCCAGCAGCGAAGAATCCGGGGGACTAGTGGGCAATGAGCAGTTCTTC. This sequence joins TRBV5-1 and TRBJ2-1; 8 bases are shared with TRBD2. The CDR3 covers 17 residues. Germline CDR1 is SGHRS and CDR2 is YFSETQ. Trimming at V came to 4 bases and at J to 6 bases, leaving 15 bases not matched to a gene.

This rearrangement joins TRBV5-1 to TRBJ2-7; possibly TRBD2 for D (6 bases). The CDR3 has 14 amino acids. Trimming pared 4 bases from V and 3 bases from J, leaving 14 bases between. The germline CDR1 and CDR2 sequences are SGHRS and YFSETQ. CDR3 region: CASSLTGLVYEQYF. CDR3 in DNA: TGCGCCAGCAGCCTAACGGGACTCGTCTACGAGCAGTACTTC.

This sequence joins TRBV7-9 and TRBJ2-5; 8 nucleotides line up with TRBD1. Germline V gene data show CDR1 as SEHNR and CDR2 as FQNEAQ (reference sequence). The junction had 9 bases not matched to a gene; V was cut back by 5 bases and J by 4 bases. This CDR3 has 15 amino acids. CDR3 in DNA: TGTGCCAGCAGCCCGTCCAGGGGGCAGGGAGAGACCCAGTACTTC. It translates to CASSPSRGQGETQYF. The variable domain in full, completed from reference TRBV7-9 and TRBJ2-5, reads DTGVSQNPRHKITKRGQNVTFRCDPISEHNRLYWYRQTLGQGPEFLTYFQNEAQLEKSRLLSDRFSAERPKGSFSTLEIQRTEQGDSAMYLCASSPSRGQGETQYFGPGTRLLVL.

CDR3 amino acids: CASVQGAGANVLTF. CDR3 coding DNA: TGCGCCAGCGTACAGGGGGCTGGGGCCAACGTCCTGACTTTC. J is TRBJ2-6 and V is TRBV5-1, with 8 bases that match TRBD1. The trim removed 7 bases at V and 2 bases at J, leaving 2 bases unmatched. The CDR3 extends over 14 amino acids. Germline CDR1 is SGHRS and CDR2 is YFSETQ.

V usage is TRBV15 and J usage is TRBJ2-7; the D gene is possibly TRBD2 (6 bases). V dropped 1 base and J dropped 1 base, with 8 bases sitting between them. The CDR3 is 14 residues long. The germline gives CDR1 LNHNV, CDR2 YYDKDF (reference sequence). In DNA, the CDR3 is TGTGCCACCAGCAGAGCGGGAGCTTCCTACGAGCAGTACTTC. It codes for CATSRAGASYEQYF.

The V call is TRBV28, the J call TRBJ2-7; 9 nucleotides agree with TRBD2. The CDR3 loop spans 18 amino acids. Trimming at V came to 8 bases and at J to 3 bases, leaving 20 bases not matched to a gene. The germline V gene encodes CDR1 MDHEN and CDR2 SYDVKM. The CDR3: CASPHRPASGKTVYEQYF. The CDR3 DNA follows: TGTGCCAGCCCCCACCGGCCCGCTAGCGGGAAAACTGTCTACGAGCAGTACTTC.

The rearrangement joins TRBV5-1 to TRBJ2-5; 7 nucleotides line up with TRBD2. CDR1 is SGHRS and CDR2 is YFSETQ in the germline V gene. The junction had 9 bases not matched to a gene; V was cut back by 2 bases and J by 5 bases. The CDR3 contains 15 residues. CDR3 in amino acids: CASSFLGGGAETQYF. The CDR3 nucleotides read TGCGCCAGCAGCTTCCTCGGGGGAGGGGCCGAGACCCAGTACTTC.

This sequence joins TRBV11-2 and TRBJ2-2; D unclear. Germline values: CDR1 SGHAT, CDR2 FQNNGV. This CDR3 is 15 amino acids long. Trimming shortened V by 3 bases and J by 0 bases, and 8 bases separated the two germline ends. CDR3 sequence reads: CASSFTRSNTGELFF. The CDR3 DNA sequence: TGTGCCAGCAGCTTCACTCGATCGAACACCGGGGAGCTGTTTTTT. Drawing the rest from reference TRBV11-2 and TRBJ2-2, the complete variable domain is EAGVAQSPRYKIIEKRQSVAFWCNPISGHATLYWYQQILGQGPKLLIQFQNNGVVDDSQLPKDRFSAERLKGVDSTLKIQPAKLEDSAVYLCASSFTRSNTGELFFGEGSRLTVL.

This sequence joins TRBV11-3 and TRBJ1-2; 7 bases line up with TRBD1. V lost 2 bases, J lost 12 bases, and 6 bases stayed unmatched. Germline CDR1 SGHNT, CDR2 YENEEA. The CDR3 extends over 12 amino acids. CDR3 residues: CASSLSDRGHTF. CDR3 nucleotides: TGTGCCAGCAGCTTATCGGATAGGGGGCACACCTTC.